The present entry profiles one TCR beta chain with its context. The sample is drawn from a study of cytomegalovirus exposure and HLA in healthy donors. Both 60 Vbeta primers and 13 Jbeta primers went into the PCR. Here immunoSEQ multiplex PCR was the method, and the copy in TCRdb shows in-frame clones only, minus some. The sample lists tens of thousands of clones, roughly three quarters occurring once. The source material was PBMCs. The receptor was isolated from a woman aged 30 to 39 in good health and CMV-seronegative.

The chain's CDR3 is CASSRTARGSYGYTF. DNA of the CDR3: TGTGCCAGCAGTCGAACGGCCAGGGGGTCGTATGGCTACACCTTC. The chain is built from TRBV27 and TRBJ1-2; 7 positions agree with TRBD1. CDR3 size: 15 residues. Germline CDR1 reads MNHEY; CDR2 reads SMNVEV (reference sequence). V dropped 5 bases and J dropped 5; count of bases not matched to a gene: 11.